One T cell receptor (beta chain) is described in this entry. Original processing methods: The authors estimated nucleated cell counts from reference gene primer amplification. Libraries were prepared by immunoSEQ multiplex PCR; TCRdb keeps only in-frame clonotypes and omits some of them. V and J calls plus clone size are reproduced from that table; the DNA served to infer D and trimming. The sample records about 140,000 clones, roughly 80% being singletons. CDR1 is MGHRA, CDR2 YSYEKL, per germline. The V segment lost 1 base and the J segment 7 bases; nucleotides outside the gene matches: 7. The CDR3 covers 15 residues. This sample is drawn from a study of blood T cell repertoires in COVID-19. Study-wide background: The study drew acute and convalescent COVID-19 samples from the United States, Italy and Spain. Sources were T cells, B-cell-depleted T cells, or PBMCs; the material itself was cDNA or gDNA.

The receptor was derived from a woman between 55 and 75 years old with acute or convalescent COVID-19. The sequencing input was peripheral blood. The rearrangement uses TRBV4-1 and TRBJ2-7; 10 bases fit TRBD2. CDR3 protein: CASSQGTAGGREQYF. In DNA, the CDR3 is TGCGCCAGCAGCCAAGGTACAGCGGGAGGGCGGGAGCAGTACTTC.